Listed here are 21 T cell receptor beta chains from one sample, sequenced in a study of shared clonotypes between healthy human individuals. Sequencing was performed with immunoSEQ multiplex PCR; in TCRdb, only in-frame clones are kept and a portion is missing. The sample consists of 550,000 to 650,000 clones, approximately 96% of them appearing once. The naive CD8 fraction comprised CD45RO-negative cells positively selected for CCR7 and excluded terminally differentiated effector memory CD45RA+ cells. Specimen: naive CD8+ T cells sorted from blood. The receptor set was obtained from a woman in her thirties in good health.

The V gene is TRBV5-4, the J gene TRBJ2-1, with a tentative D call TRBD2 (6 bases). Trimming left V 0 bases short and J 7 bases short, with 11 bases between. Germline V CDR1 and CDR2: SGHNT, YYREEE (reference sequence). The CDR3 extends over 14 amino acids. CDR3 DNA sequence: TGTGCCAGCAGCTTGGTGGCTAGCGCAAATGAGCAGTTCTTC. This sequence encodes CASSLVASANEQFF.

CDR3 amino acids: CASSSYLVGYEQYF. The CDR3 nucleotides are TGTGCCAGCAGCTCCTATCTAGTCGGCTACGAGCAGTACTTC. The V call is TRBV5-6, the J call TRBJ2-7; no clear D gene. CDR3 length equals 14 residues. Germline CDR1 is SGHDT and CDR2 is YYEEEE. V was shortened by 3 bases and J by 3 bases, with 13 bases between the two germline ends.

Written as DNA, the CDR3 is TGTGCCAGCCAAGGACTAGCGGGAGGGTACAATGAGCAGTTCTTC. Amino acid sequence: CASQGLAGGYNEQFF. The chain recombines TRBV19 with TRBJ2-1, with TRBD2 matching 15 bases. Germline V CDR1 and CDR2: LNHDA, SQIVND (reference sequence). J was trimmed by 4 bases and V by 9 bases; bases with no gene match: 4. CDR3 size: 15 residues.

The CDR3 nucleotides read TGTGCCAGCGTCTACAGCGGGAACACCGGGGAGCTGTTTTTT. It translates to CASVYSGNTGELFF. This chain connects TRBV19 to TRBJ2-2; perhaps TRBD2 as D (5 bases). CDR1 is LNHDA, CDR2 SQIVND, per germline (reference sequence). V was shortened by 9 bases and J by 1 base, with 12 bases between the two germline ends. CDR3 length equals 14 residues.

V usage is TRBV9 and J usage is TRBJ1-1; D remains ambiguous. Trimming stripped 2 bases from V and 4 bases from J, with 12 bases between. The CDR3 covers 14 residues. Germline CDR1 and CDR2: SGDLS and YYNGEE. The CDR3 sequence: CASSVGRSVTEAFF. The CDR3 DNA reads TGTGCCAGCAGCGTTGGACGGTCGGTCACTGAAGCTTTCTTT.

J is TRBJ2-7 and V is TRBV7-8; 11 bases are a match to TRBD2. CDR1 and CDR2 from the germline V gene are SGHVS and FQNEAQ. V lost 5 bases to trimming and J lost 0 bases; unmatched junction nucleotides: 3. This CDR3 is 15 amino acids long. For the CDR3, the DNA is TGTGCCAGCAGCGAAGGACTAGCGGGCTCCTACGAGCAGTACTTC. It is translated as CASSEGLAGSYEQYF.

The chain links TRBV7-8 to TRBJ2-1; TRBD2 matches 16 bases. With 8 bases clipped from V and 7 bases from J, the junction kept 8 bases outside the gene matches. Germline assignment: CDR1 SGHVS and CDR2 FQNEAQ. The length of the CDR3 is 16 residues. CDR3 in amino acids: CASGTSGRAIDNEQFF. The CDR3 DNA reads as TGTGCCAGCGGGACTAGCGGGAGGGCCATTGATAATGAGCAGTTCTTC.

V is TRBV28 and J is TRBJ2-2; 8 bases are a match to TRBD1. With V trimmed by 7 bases and J by 5 bases, 6 bases remained unmatched. CDR1 and CDR2 from the germline V gene are MDHEN and SYDVKM. This CDR3 has 14 residues. CDR3 in amino acids: CASNRDRWTGELFF. The CDR3 DNA reads as TGTGCCAGCAACCGGGACAGGTGGACCGGGGAGCTGTTTTTT.

The rearrangement links TRBV27 to TRBJ1-5; D remains unclear. Germline V gene data show CDR1 as MNHEY and CDR2 as SMNVEV (reference sequence). The V and J ends lost 5 bases and 2 bases respectively, with 16 bases between them. CDR3 length: 16 residues. This CDR3 is CASSPDHLGGNQPQHF. In DNA form, the CDR3 reads TGTGCCAGCAGTCCAGACCACCTAGGCGGCAATCAGCCCCAGCATTTT.

This clone was seen only once. This rearrangement joins TRBV2 to TRBJ1-4; tentative D call: TRBD1 (6 bases). The germline V gene has CDR1 SNHLY and CDR2 FYNNEI. The length of the CDR3 is 16 residues. Trimming removed 5 bases from V and 0 bases from J, with 13 bases in between. The CDR3 bases are TGTGCCAGCAGTAGCCGACAGGCAGCAACTAATGAAAAACTGTTTTTT. Translated, it gives CASSSRQAATNEKLFF. Drawing the rest from reference TRBV2 and TRBJ1-4, the complete variable domain is EPEVTQTPSHQVTQMGQEVILRCVPISNHLYFYWYRQILGQKVEFLVSFYNNEISEKSEIFDDQFSVERPDGSNFTLKIRSTKLEDSAMYFCASSSRQAATNEKLFFGSGTQLSVL.

V gene TRBV30 combines with J gene TRBJ2-5; D is unclear. The CDR3 spans 13 residues. The V gene's germline CDR1 is GTSNPN and CDR2 SVGIG (reference sequence). The V gene lost 1 base and the J gene lost 2 bases, with 8 bases spanning the gap. The CDR3: CAWSALHQETQYF. CDR3 coding DNA: TGTGCCTGGAGTGCCCTGCATCAAGAGACCCAGTACTTC.

The chain is built from TRBV6-1 and TRBJ1-1; no clear D gene. The germline V gene encodes CDR1 MNHNS and CDR2 SASEGT. The CDR3 runs to 14 residues. V was trimmed by 0 bases and J by 1 base, leaving 6 bases between them. CDR3 residues: CASSEAEGNTEAFF. CDR3 DNA: TGTGCCAGCAGTGAAGCGGAGGGGAACACTGAAGCTTTCTTT.

The chain joins TRBV27 to TRBJ1-2; no clear D gene. Germline loops: CDR1 MNHEY, CDR2 SMNVEV (reference sequence). Trimming left V 5 bases short and J 4 bases short, with 20 bases between. The CDR3 is 16 residues long. The CDR3 coding sequence is TGTGCCAGCAGTCCTTCCATGGGAGCTAAACTCTATGGCTACACCTTC. It encodes CASSPSMGAKLYGYTF.

This chain joins TRBV19 and TRBJ2-2; 14 bases are shared with TRBD2. The trim removed 5 bases at V and 7 bases at J, leaving 6 bases unmatched. The CDR3 sequence is 16 residues long. Per the germline V gene, CDR1 is LNHDA and CDR2 is SQIVND (reference sequence). CDR3: CASSAGLAGEFGELFF. The CDR3 DNA sequence: TGTGCCAGTAGTGCGGGACTAGCGGGAGAATTCGGGGAGCTGTTTTTT.

The chain joins TRBV28 to TRBJ2-2; 11 nucleotides agree with TRBD2. CDR3 length: 19 residues. CDR1 and CDR2 from the germline V gene are MDHEN and SYDVKM. J lost 4 bases, V lost 8 bases, and 18 bases had no gene match. In DNA form, the CDR3 reads TGTGCCAGCGCACTAAGACTAGCGGGAACCGAGGAGGCCACCGGGGAGCTGTTTTTT. This translates into CASALRLAGTEEATGELFF.

This clone was observed once. V usage is TRBV27 and J usage is TRBJ1-1; no reliable D call. This CDR3 has 14 residues. The V and J ends lost 6 bases and 1 base respectively, with 12 bases between them. The germline V gene encodes CDR1 MNHEY and CDR2 SMNVEV (reference sequence). The CDR3 sequence is CASSSHDGNTEAFF. CDR3 DNA sequence: TGTGCCAGCAGCTCCCATGACGGGAACACTGAAGCTTTCTTT.

Turning to this clone: Other DNA sequences from this sample encode an identical CDR3 as well. This chain joins TRBV27 and TRBJ2-7; 7 bases line up with TRBD2. With 5 bases clipped from V and 0 bases from J, the junction kept 1 base outside the gene matches. The CDR3 is 13 residues long. Germline lookup yields CDR1 MNHEY and CDR2 SMNVEV (reference sequence). CDR3 residues: CASSSGASYEQYF. The CDR3 DNA is TGTGCCAGCAGTAGCGGGGCCTCCTACGAGCAGTACTTC.

Only one count was recorded for this clone. This chain uses TRBV7-2 with TRBJ1-2, with a tentative D call TRBD1 (5 bases). Between the trimmed V and J ends, which lost 10 bases and 1 base, there was a span of 13 bases. Germline lookup yields CDR1 SGHTA and CDR2 FQGNSA. The CDR3 totals 13 residues. CDR3 coding DNA: TGTGCCAATCAAAGGGGTTTTAACTATGGCTACACCTTC. It translates to CANQRGFNYGYTF.

V usage is TRBV6-1 and J usage is TRBJ2-1; no firm D call. This CDR3 has 16 residues. Germline V gene sequence: CDR1 MNHNS, CDR2 SASEGT. Trimming left V 1 base short and J 8 bases short, with 18 bases between. The CDR3: CASSEESTRYAHEQFF. DNA for the CDR3: TGTGCCAGCAGTGAAGAGTCCACCAGGTATGCCCATGAGCAGTTCTTC.

Note on this clone: Other DNA sequences of this sample code for an identical CDR3. V gene TRBV27 combines with J gene TRBJ2-1; D is possibly TRBD2 (6 bases). The CDR3 loop spans 15 amino acids. V was pared by 4 bases and J by 0 bases, with 10 bases between. CDR1 and CDR2 from the germline V gene are MNHEY and SMNVEV (reference sequence). CDR3 region: CASSSGLVSYNEQFF. The CDR3, as DNA: TGTGCCAGCAGTTCGGGACTCGTCTCCTACAATGAGCAGTTCTTC.

The chain joins TRBV6-1 to TRBJ2-7; weak D call: TRBD1 (5 bases). V was shortened by 4 bases and J by 2 bases, with 15 bases between the two germline ends. CDR1 is MNHNS, CDR2 SASEGT, per germline. The CDR3 extends over 15 amino acids. As DNA, the CDR3 is TGTGCCAGCAGTGTAGCTAGGACATCAGCCTACGAGCAGTACTTC. The encoded protein is CASSVARTSAYEQYF.